The 28 T cell receptor beta chains reported below all come from one sample, sequenced in a study of blood T cell repertoires in COVID-19. Clones were read by immunoSEQ multiplex PCR, and TCRdb kept only the in-frame ones, dropping some. The data contain 40,000 or so clones, 88% of them seen just once; the ten biggest clones take up 13% to 15%. The sample was peripheral blood. These receptors came from a human donor in a cohort sampled during active COVID-19.

The chain couples TRBV5-6 to TRBJ1-6; perhaps TRBD1 as D (6 bases). Germline loops: CDR1 SGHDT, CDR2 YYEEEE. This CDR3 has 15 residues. Between the trimmed V and J ends, which lost 7 bases and 10 bases, there was a span of 21 bases. CDR3 amino acids: CASQGPGRLTSPLHF. CDR3 sequence (DNA): TGTGCCAGCCAGGGGCCGGGACGGCTAACCTCACCCCTCCACTTT.

V is TRBV29-1 and J is TRBJ2-2; D is possibly TRBD1 (6 bases). V dropped 7 bases and J dropped 3 bases, with 15 bases sitting between them. Germline CDR1 and CDR2: SQVTM and ANQGSEA. The CDR3 is made up of 14 amino acids. Here the CDR3 reads CSARMGADTGELFF. CDR3 DNA: TGCAGCGCCCGAATGGGGGCCGACACCGGGGAGCTGTTTTTT.

The rearrangement joins TRBV7-9 to TRBJ1-3; D is unclear. Germline V gene lookup returns CDR1 SEHNR and CDR2 FQNEAQ (reference sequence). The CDR3 length is 12 residues. V gave up 1 base and J gave up 8 bases, with 6 bases separating them. In DNA, the CDR3 is TGTGCCAGCAGCTTAGATCGGGACACCATATATTTT. This codes for CASSLDRDTIYF.

This chain connects TRBV30 to TRBJ2-7; no clear D gene. Germline V gives CDR1 GTSNPN, CDR2 SVGIG (reference sequence). The CDR3 runs 13 residues. Trimming cost V 0 bases and J 5 bases, with 11 bases left between them. CDR3 sequence reads: CAWSVSRHNEQYF. DNA of the CDR3: TGTGCCTGGAGTGTTTCCAGGCACAACGAGCAGTACTTC. Supplemented by reference TRBV30 and TRBJ2-7, the full variable domain reads SQTIHQWPATLVQPVGSPLSLECTVEGTSNPNLYWYRQAAGRGLQLLFYSVGIGQISSEVPQNLSASRPQDRQFILSSKKLLLSDSGFYLCAWSVSRHNEQYFGPGTRLTVT.

The rearrangement links TRBV27 to TRBJ1-2, with D tentatively TRBD1 (6 bases). V lost 3 bases, J lost 0 bases, and 14 bases lay in between. From germline, CDR1 is MNHEY and CDR2 SMNVEV (reference sequence). CDR3 size: 16 residues. For the CDR3, the DNA is TGTGCCAGCAGTTTTTACGCAGGGGTACCTAACTATGGCTACACCTTC. This sequence encodes CASSFYAGVPNYGYTF.

The V call is TRBV3-1 (or the pseudogene TRBV3-2), the J call TRBJ2-6; no reliable D call. The CDR3 consists of 16 residues. CDR1 is LGHDT and CDR2 is YNNKEL in the germline V gene (reference sequence). V lost 4 bases and J lost 0, with 10 bases in between. The CDR3 protein is CASSRPGLSGANVLTF. The CDR3 DNA follows: TGTGCCAGCAGCCGACCGGGTCTCTCTGGGGCCAACGTCCTGACTTTC.

The chain couples TRBV4-3 to TRBJ1-6; D is possibly TRBD1 (6 bases). Germline V gives CDR1 LGHNA, CDR2 YSLEER. V shed 0 bases and J shed 9 bases, with 12 bases lying between them. The CDR3 is 15 amino acids. This CDR3 is CASSQEGHKVSPLHF. CDR3 nucleotide sequence: TGCGCCAGCAGCCAAGAGGGACACAAGGTTTCACCCCTCCACTTT.

The J gene is TRBJ1-5, the V gene TRBV7-8, with D unresolved. Per the germline V gene, CDR1 is SGHVS and CDR2 is FQNEAQ. The V end lost 1 base, the J end lost 4 bases, and 8 bases lay between the germline ends. CDR3 length: 14 amino acids. CDR3 loop: CASSLDSLNQPQHF. As DNA, the CDR3 is TGTGCCAGCAGCTTAGACAGCCTAAATCAGCCCCAGCATTTT.

This chain uses TRBV6-2 or TRBV6-3 with TRBJ1-2; TRBD1 matches 11 bases. Looked up from germline, CDR1 is MNHEY and CDR2 is SVGEGT. The CDR3 totals 17 residues. J gave up 4 bases and V 3 bases, and 10 bases lay outside the gene matches. The CDR3 coding sequence is TGTGCCAGCAGTTATGCCCCCTGGACAGGGGGCACCTATGGCTACACCTTC. Translation gives CASSYAPWTGGTYGYTF.

The chain uses TRBV27 and TRBJ2-5; no clear D. The CDR3 contains 13 residues. The germline V gene has CDR1 MNHEY and CDR2 SMNVEV (reference sequence). Trimming took off 8 bases at V and 5 bases at J, with 15 bases between the two ends. Here the CDR3 DNA reads TGTGCCAGCCGAGGAACCGGAGTGGAGACCCAGTACTTC. Its protein is CASRGTGVETQYF.

The chain couples TRBV12-3 or TRBV12-4 to TRBJ2-7; D possibly corresponds to TRBD2 (5 bases). The CDR3 sequence is 12 residues long. V was cut by 6 bases and J by 1 base, with 7 bases left in between. CDR3 in DNA: TGTGCCAGCAGGAGGGATTCCTACGAGCAGTACTTC. Its protein is CASRRDSYEQYF.

J is TRBJ1-2 and V is TRBV11-2; no definite D call. The V end lost 5 bases, the J end lost 3 bases, and 16 bases lay between the germline ends. CDR1 and CDR2 (germline): SGHAT, FQNNGV. The CDR3 is 15 amino acids. The CDR3 DNA is TGTGCCAGCAGCCCGAGAGGCTGGTCTGACTATGGCTACACCTTC. Translating gives CASSPRGWSDYGYTF.

This rearrangement joins TRBV7-9 to TRBJ2-5; D unresolved. Trimming shortened V by 7 bases and J by 3 bases, and 9 bases separated the two germline ends. The CDR3 has 12 residues. Germline V CDR1 and CDR2: SEHNR, FQNEAQ (reference sequence). CDR3 DNA: TGTGCCAGCACGAACACCAAAGAGACCCAGTACTTC. Residues: CASTNTKETQYF.

CDR3 protein: CASSLFDGGTETQYF. The CDR3, as DNA: TGCGCCAGCAGCTTGTTCGACGGGGGTACTGAGACCCAGTACTTC. This chain uses TRBV5-1 with TRBJ2-5; a possible D gene is TRBD2 (6 bases). The CDR3 length is 15 residues. Between the trimmed V and J ends, which lost 1 base and 5 bases, there was a span of 15 bases. The germline V gene encodes CDR1 SGHRS and CDR2 YFSETQ.

This clone was picked up a small number of times. This rearrangement joins TRBV7-9 to TRBJ1-1, with D possibly being TRBD1 (6 bases). The length of the CDR3 is 14 residues. Trimming stripped 8 bases from V and 0 bases from J, with 13 bases between. Germline lookup yields CDR1 SEHNR and CDR2 FQNEAQ (reference sequence). The CDR3 protein is CASGIGGMNTEAFF. Written as DNA, the CDR3 is TGTGCCAGCGGGATTGGGGGCATGAACACTGAAGCTTTCTTT.

This chain uses TRBV18 with TRBJ2-1; 10 nucleotides match TRBD1. The CDR3 extends over 16 amino acids. The germline V gene encodes CDR1 KGHSH and CDR2 LQKENI. Unmatched junction bases numbered 6, after V lost 3 bases and J lost 4 bases. The CDR3 nucleotides are TGTGCCAGCTCACCTAACCGGGACAGGGGTTACAATGAGCAGTTCTTC. It specifies CASSPNRDRGYNEQFF.

V usage is TRBV6-2 or TRBV6-3 and J usage is TRBJ1-5; possible D gene TRBD1, 5 bases. From germline, CDR1 is MNHEY and CDR2 SVGEGT. V lost 3 bases and J lost 5, with 17 bases in between. CDR3 length equals 16 residues. CDR3 coding DNA: TGTGCCAGCAGTTATTTGGGGACTCCACAGGATCAGCCCCAGCATTTT. Protein sequence: CASSYLGTPQDQPQHF.

The chain links TRBV4-2 to TRBJ1-1; tentative D call: TRBD1 (5 bases). Germline V CDR1 and CDR2: LGHNA, YNFKEQ. Deletions cut 4 bases from V and 4 bases from J, with 16 bases between. The CDR3 consists of 15 residues. CDR3 in DNA: TGTGCCAGCAGCCCAAGGGGATTGGGAGGCACTGAAGCTTTCTTT. This codes for CASSPRGLGGTEAFF.

The chain recombines TRBV30 with TRBJ1-5; 10 bases map to TRBD1. This CDR3 comprises 15 residues. Germline V lookup: CDR1 GTSNPN, CDR2 SVGIG (reference sequence). V shed 0 bases and J 6 bases; nucleotides not matched to a gene: 5. The CDR3 nucleotides read TGTGCCTGGAGTGTAGGACAGGGGGAGAGTCAGCCCCAGCATTTT. Amino acids: CAWSVGQGESQPQHF.

The chain uses TRBV25-1 and TRBJ1-4; D perhaps matches TRBD1 (5 bases). The CDR3 contains 15 residues. Deletions cut 2 bases from V and 8 bases from J, with 15 bases between. From germline, CDR1 is MGHDK and CDR2 SYGVNS. The CDR3 reads CASSERGGLEEKLFF. The CDR3 region has the DNA TGTGCCAGCAGTGAACGGGGGGGTTTGGAGGAAAAACTGTTTTTT.

The chain couples TRBV27 to TRBJ2-7, with D possibly TRBD1 on 6 matching bases. This CDR3 is built from 12 residues. In germline, CDR1 is MNHEY, CDR2 SMNVEV (reference sequence). Deletions cut 3 bases from V and 7 bases from J, with 10 bases between. In nucleotides, the CDR3 is TGTGCCAGCAGTTTCGGTACAGGGGAGCAGTACTTC. Translated: CASSFGTGEQYF.

This CDR3 is CASNPGGYTSSGANVLTF. CDR3 coding DNA: TGTGCCAGTAACCCGGGGGGGTATACGAGCTCTGGGGCCAACGTCCTGACTTTC. The gene calls are TRBV19 and TRBJ2-6, with 8 bases fitting TRBD2. Germline V gene data show CDR1 as LNHDA and CDR2 as SQIVND (reference sequence). The J segment lost 0 bases and the V segment lost 7 bases, leaving 11 bases of the junction unmatched. This CDR3 has 18 amino acids.

V and J are TRBV30 and TRBJ1-5; no clear D. Trimming took off 1 base at V and 1 base at J, with 5 bases between the two ends. The length of the CDR3 is 13 residues. Germline lookup yields CDR1 GTSNPN and CDR2 SVGIG (reference sequence). CDR3: CAWSAQSNQPQHF. The CDR3 region has the DNA TGTGCCTGGAGTGCCCAGAGCAATCAGCCCCAGCATTTT. Complete variable domain (other parts from reference TRBV30 and TRBJ1-5): SQTIHQWPATLVQPVGSPLSLECTVEGTSNPNLYWYRQAAGRGLQLLFYSVGIGQISSEVPQNLSASRPQDRQFILSSKKLLLSDSGFYLCAWSAQSNQPQHFGDGTRLSIL.

The rearrangement uses TRBV12-3 or TRBV12-4 and TRBJ2-1; 7 nucleotides match TRBD1. The CDR3 spans 12 residues. V shed 4 bases, J shed 12 bases, and the junction held 6 bases outside the gene matches. CDR3 region: CASSSGQLGQFF. The DNA of the CDR3 is TGTGCCAGCAGTTCGGGACAGCTTGGGCAGTTCTTC.

The rearrangement joins TRBV6-6 to TRBJ2-7; 8 bases are shared with TRBD1. The CDR3 runs to 16 residues. The V segment lost 8 bases and the J segment 1 base; nucleotides outside the gene matches: 13. Germline V gene lookup returns CDR1 MNHNY and CDR2 SVGAGI (reference sequence). The CDR3, as DNA: TGTGCCAGCCGCCCCCCTAACCAGGGGGCTTCCTACGAGCAGTACTTC. Protein product: CASRPPNQGASYEQYF.

This chain connects TRBV4-3 to TRBJ2-3; TRBD2 matches at 11 bases. The CDR3 is made up of 16 amino acids. The trim removed 4 bases at V and 1 base at J, leaving 4 bases unmatched. Per germline, CDR1 LGHNA and CDR2 YSLEER. CDR3 protein: CASSPSGLAGTDTQYF. DNA for the CDR3: TGCGCCAGCAGCCCTTCGGGACTAGCGGGCACAGATACGCAGTATTTT.

The genes are TRBV4-3 and TRBJ2-6; D is uncertain. Germline-derived CDR1 and CDR2 are LGHNA and YSLEER. Trimming left V 0 bases short and J 0 bases short, with 3 bases between. This CDR3 is built from 15 residues. In DNA form, the CDR3 reads TGCGCCAGCAGCCAAGAGAGCTCTGGGGCCAACGTCCTGACTTTC. It yields the protein CASSQESSGANVLTF.

J is TRBJ2-1 and V is TRBV13; 12 nucleotides agree with TRBD2. CDR1 and CDR2 from the germline V gene are PRHDT and FYEKMQ (reference sequence). There are 18 residues in the CDR3. The junction had 3 bases not matched to a gene; V was cut back by 0 bases and J by 0 bases. The CDR3 spells CASSLGLAGGHSYNEQFF. The CDR3 nucleotides are TGTGCCAGCAGCTTAGGACTAGCGGGGGGTCACTCCTACAATGAGCAGTTCTTC.